Below are 31 T cell receptor beta chains sequenced from a single sample in a study of blood T cell repertoires in COVID-19. Generated by immunoSEQ multiplex PCR, the TCRdb table keeps only in-frame clones and is missing some. The table has about 260,000 clones, less than 90% seen once. The sample taken for sequencing was peripheral blood. Receptor source: a man in his sixties with acute or convalescent COVID-19.

In its sample, this clone was seen a few times. V usage is TRBV9 and J usage is TRBJ1-2; 9 bases line up with TRBD1. CDR1 is SGDLS and CDR2 is YYNGEE in the germline V gene. This CDR3 has 15 residues. J was trimmed by 3 bases and V by 6 bases; bases with no gene match: 9. CDR3: CASTSPGQGDYGYTF. CDR3 in DNA: TGTGCCAGCACATCTCCGGGACAGGGAGACTATGGCTACACCTTC.

A few counts support this clone. The chain is built from TRBV29-1 and TRBJ2-1, with TRBD1 matching over 10 bases. Germline V CDR1 and CDR2: SQVTM, ANQGSEA. The CDR3 covers 16 residues. Trimming took 4 bases from V and 6 from J; bases not matched to a gene: 12. The CDR3 reads CSVGPRGTGVRNEQFF. The CDR3 DNA follows: TGCAGCGTTGGACCCCGAGGGACAGGGGTCCGCAATGAGCAGTTCTTC.

This rearrangement joins TRBV7-3 to TRBJ2-3, with D perhaps matching TRBD2 (5 bases). Germline V lookup: CDR1 SGHTA, CDR2 FQGTGA. CDR3 length: 16 residues. Trimming stripped 5 bases from V and 4 bases from J, with 19 bases between. The CDR3 spells CASSLRPIGGADTQYF. The CDR3 region has the DNA TGTGCCAGCAGCCTCAGGCCCATAGGAGGCGCAGATACGCAGTATTTT.

The V gene is TRBV5-1, the J gene TRBJ2-1, with 11 bases lining up with TRBD2. The germline V gene encodes CDR1 SGHRS and CDR2 YFSETQ. This CDR3 region has 16 residues. Trimming took 1 base from V and 4 from J; bases not matched to a gene: 4. CDR3 DNA sequence: TGCGCCAGCAGCTTGACGGGACTAGCGGAATACAATGAGCAGTTCTTC. Its protein is CASSLTGLAEYNEQFF.

The genes are TRBV6-2 or TRBV6-3 and TRBJ2-3; 9 nucleotides align to TRBD2. Germline V CDR1 and CDR2: MNHEY, SVGEGT. The junction had 7 bases not matched to a gene; V was cut back by 0 bases and J by 0 bases. CDR3 length: 18 residues. The CDR3: CASSYSSSGTYSTDTQYF. The CDR3 DNA sequence: TGTGCCAGCAGTTACTCGTCTAGCGGGACTTATAGCACAGATACGCAGTATTTT.

The count of this clone is one. The DNA of the CDR3 is TGTGCCAGCAGCTTAACAGGTGCCGAGCAGTACTTC. This translates into CASSLTGAEQYF. The chain links TRBV7-2 to TRBJ2-7; weak D call: TRBD1 (5 bases). The V gene lost 2 bases and the J gene lost 6 bases, with 8 bases spanning the gap. Germline V gene sequence: CDR1 SGHTA, CDR2 FQGNSA. This CDR3 is 12 amino acids long.

The chain couples TRBV9 to TRBJ2-3; 13 bases line up with TRBD2. Germline V gene sequence: CDR1 SGDLS, CDR2 YYNGEE. The V segment lost 2 bases and the J segment 1 base; nucleotides outside the gene matches: 4. This CDR3 region has 17 residues. The CDR3 nucleotides are TGTGCCAGCAGCGTCGACGGACTAGCGGGGGGCACAGATACGCAGTATTTT. Translating gives CASSVDGLAGGTDTQYF.

V gene TRBV13 combines with J gene TRBJ2-5; D is possibly TRBD1 (7 bases). This CDR3 has 14 residues. From germline, CDR1 is PRHDT and CDR2 FYEKMQ (reference sequence). Deletions cut 3 bases from V and 4 bases from J, with 12 bases between. The CDR3 is CASSLEGAGETQYF. In DNA, the CDR3 is TGTGCCAGCAGCTTGGAGGGGGCAGGAGAGACCCAGTACTTC.

The chain recombines TRBV5-1 with TRBJ2-2; 7 bases map to TRBD1. Germline assignment: CDR1 SGHRS and CDR2 YFSETQ. V trimming: 4 bases; J trimming: 11 bases; junction bases outside the gene matches: 17. The CDR3 spans 16 residues. CDR3 bases: TGCGCCAGCAGCGAATTGACAGGGATTGGGATCAAAGAGCTGTTTTTT. Encoded protein: CASSELTGIGIKELFF.

The J gene is TRBJ2-1, the V gene TRBV9; D gene unclear. The CDR3 is 15 amino acids. From germline, CDR1 is SGDLS and CDR2 YYNGEE. Trimming shortened V by 2 bases and J by 7 bases, and 16 bases separated the two germline ends. The CDR3 DNA sequence: TGTGCCAGCAGCGTCGGAGACCCCGCTTCTAATGAGCAGTTCTTC. Its protein product is CASSVGDPASNEQFF.

This chain connects TRBV6-5 to TRBJ2-1, with D possibly matching TRBD1 (5 bases). The V end lost 2 bases, the J end lost 8 bases, and 13 bases lay between the germline ends. CDR3 length: 14 amino acids. Germline CDR1 is MNHEY and CDR2 is SVGAGI. The CDR3 loop is CASSYAGHYDEQFF. CDR3 coding DNA: TGTGCCAGCAGTTACGCTGGACACTATGATGAGCAGTTCTTC.

The chain combines TRBV6-2 or TRBV6-3 with TRBJ2-7; D not resolved. CDR3 length equals 13 residues. CDR1 and CDR2 from the germline V gene are MNHEY and SVGEGT. Trimming stripped 5 bases from V and 2 bases from J, with 10 bases between. Here the CDR3 reads CASSITDPYEQYF. CDR3 DNA: TGTGCCAGCAGTATTACAGACCCCTACGAGCAGTACTTC.

The V call is TRBV13, the J call TRBJ2-7; 10 nucleotides align to TRBD2. Looked up from germline, CDR1 is PRHDT and CDR2 is FYEKMQ (reference sequence). This CDR3 is 15 amino acids long. J gave up 3 bases and V 4 bases, and 6 bases lay outside the gene matches. This CDR3 is CASSWSGGAGYEQYF. The CDR3 bases are TGTGCCAGCAGCTGGAGCGGGGGGGCCGGCTACGAGCAGTACTTC.

This clone was observed a single time. The chain carries TRBV19 and TRBJ1-5; a weak D match, TRBD1 (5 bases). The length of the CDR3 is 14 residues. Germline-derived CDR1 and CDR2 are LNHDA and SQIVND (reference sequence). V was cut by 10 bases and J by 2 bases, with 15 bases left in between. The CDR3 bases are TGTGCCACCAGTAGGAGGGGTGGCAATCAGCCCCAGCATTTT. Protein: CATSRRGGNQPQHF. The entire variable domain, with the rest obtained from reference TRBV19 and TRBJ1-5, is as follows: DGGITQSPKYLFRKEGQNVTLSCEQNLNHDAMYWYRQDPGQGLRLIYYSQIVNDFQKGDIAEGYSVSREKKESFPLTVTSAQKNPTAFYLCATSRRGGNQPQHFGDGTRLSIL.

CDR3 in amino acids: CASSLASLRSGANVLTF. The CDR3 nucleotides are TGTGCCAGCAGCTTAGCAAGCTTGAGGTCTGGGGCCAACGTCCTGACTTTC. The chain combines TRBV5-5 with TRBJ2-6, with D unclear. Trimming shortened V by 2 bases and J by 1 base, and 13 bases separated the two germline ends. The CDR3 has 17 residues. Germline V gives CDR1 SGHKS, CDR2 YYEKEE (reference sequence). Complete variable domain (other parts from reference TRBV5-5 and TRBJ2-6): DAGVTQSPTHLIKTRGQQVTLRCSPISGHKSVSWYQQVLGQGPQFIFQYYEKEERGRGNFPDRFSARQFPNYSSELNVNALLLGDSALYLCASSLASLRSGANVLTFGAGSRLTVL.

The rearrangement uses TRBV6-5 and TRBJ2-7; TRBD1 might be the D (6 bases). The CDR3 contains 13 residues. CDR1 and CDR2 (germline): MNHEY, SVGAGI. V shed 5 bases and J shed 7 bases, with 15 bases lying between them. CDR3 region: CASSNREFGEQYF. CDR3 sequence (DNA): TGTGCCAGCAGTAACAGGGAATTCGGGGAGCAGTACTTC.

The chain joins TRBV19 to TRBJ2-1; 8 positions match TRBD2. Germline V gives CDR1 LNHDA, CDR2 SQIVND (reference sequence). The CDR3 contains 15 residues. The junction had 11 bases not matched to a gene; V was cut back by 6 bases and J by 7 bases. DNA of the CDR3: TGTGCCAGTAGGGCCCTAAGCGGGAGCGGTAATGAGCAGTTCTTC. This encodes CASRALSGSGNEQFF.

CDR3 DNA sequence: TGTGCCAGCCGCCCCCAGGGGAATTATAATTCACCCCTCCACTTT. The encoded protein is CASRPQGNYNSPLHF. The chain employs TRBV28 and TRBJ1-6; a weak D match, TRBD1 (6 bases). This CDR3 contains 15 residues. In germline, CDR1 is MDHEN, CDR2 SYDVKM. The V gene lost 8 bases and the J gene lost 4 bases, with 15 bases spanning the gap. The full variable domain, in which reference TRBV28 and TRBJ1-6 provide the parts outside the CDR3, is DVKVTQSSRYLVKRTGEKVFLECVQDMDHENMFWYRQDPGLGLRLIYFSYDVKMKEKGDIPEGYSVSREKKERFSLILESASTNQTSMYLCASRPQGNYNSPLHFGNGTRLTVT.

This clone was detected a few times. The chain combines TRBV9 with TRBJ1-1; D remains ambiguous. The CDR3 is 13 residues long. Trimming took off 3 bases at V and 4 bases at J, with 10 bases between the two ends. Per germline, CDR1 SGDLS and CDR2 YYNGEE. The CDR3 spells CASSATVFTEAFF. Here the CDR3 DNA reads TGTGCCAGCAGCGCTACTGTCTTCACTGAAGCTTTCTTT.

The J gene is TRBJ2-3, the V gene TRBV27; D remains unclear. The germline V gene encodes CDR1 MNHEY and CDR2 SMNVEV (reference sequence). V lost 5 bases and J 2 bases, leaving 17 bases between the germline ends. The CDR3 loop spans 16 amino acids. This chain's CDR3 is CASSPPPAGITDTQYF. The DNA of the CDR3 is TGTGCCAGCAGTCCCCCGCCGGCAGGCATCACAGATACGCAGTATTTT.

This rearrangement joins TRBV6-5 to TRBJ2-7, with 11 bases that match TRBD1. CDR1 and CDR2 from the germline V gene are MNHEY and SVGAGI. This CDR3 has 15 amino acids. Unmatched junction bases numbered 7, after V lost 7 bases and J lost 2 bases. As DNA, the CDR3 is TGTGCCAGCACGACCGGACAGGGGGCCCCCTACGAGCAGTACTTC. It specifies CASTTGQGAPYEQYF.

V gene TRBV27 combines with J gene TRBJ2-3; D might be TRBD1 (5 bases). The CDR3 runs 15 residues. Per the germline V gene, CDR1 is MNHEY and CDR2 is SMNVEV (reference sequence). With 8 bases removed from V and 0 bases from J, the gap between germline ends came to 15 bases. This chain's CDR3 is CASGRQSLSTDTQYF. CDR3 nucleotide sequence: TGTGCCAGCGGAAGACAGAGCCTTAGCACAGATACGCAGTATTTT.

The J gene is TRBJ1-2, the V gene TRBV10-3, with 10 bases lining up with TRBD1. With 4 bases clipped from V and 6 bases from J, the junction kept 2 bases outside the gene matches. This CDR3 is 13 amino acids long. Germline V gene lookup returns CDR1 ENHRY and CDR2 SYGVKD. CDR3 sequence (DNA): TGTGCCATCAGTGCCGGACAGGGGGATGGCTACACCTTC. Its protein product is CAISAGQGDGYTF.

V usage is TRBV7-6 and J usage is TRBJ1-1; D is uncertain. This CDR3 has 14 residues. Trimming removed 3 bases from V and 2 bases from J, with 10 bases in between. The germline CDR1 and CDR2 sequences are SGHVS and FNYEAQ. As DNA, the CDR3 is TGTGCCAGCAGCTTTGGGCTCCGAAACACTGAAGCTTTCTTT. This sequence encodes CASSFGLRNTEAFF.

This chain connects TRBV3-1 (or the pseudogene TRBV3-2) to TRBJ1-1; TRBD1 might be the D (5 bases). V was clipped by 1 base and J by 4 bases, with 25 bases between them. There are 19 residues in the CDR3. Germline CDR1 is LGHDT and CDR2 is YNNKEL (reference sequence). CDR3 bases: TGTGCCAGCAGCCAAGGTGGGGCAGGGTGGAAATTACGAGGCACTGAAGCTTTCTTT. Amino acid sequence: CASSQGGAGWKLRGTEAFF.

CDR3 nucleotide sequence: TGCAGTGCTAGTTCGGGAAATCGAAACGAGCAGTACTTC. Its protein is CSASSGNRNEQYF. The chain recombines TRBV20-1 with TRBJ2-7; TRBD2 is a possible D gene (5 bases). There are 13 residues in the CDR3. V dropped 3 bases and J dropped 5 bases, with 14 bases sitting between them. CDR1 DFQATT and CDR2 SNEGSKA come from the germline V gene (reference sequence).

The chain recombines TRBV10-3 with TRBJ1-2; 7 bases line up with TRBD1. This CDR3 contains 13 residues. Germline lookup yields CDR1 ENHRY and CDR2 SYGVKD. The J segment lost 12 bases and the V segment lost 2 bases, leaving 9 bases of the junction unmatched. This CDR3 is CAISEGGQNKDTF. In DNA, the CDR3 is TGTGCCATCAGTGAGGGGGGACAGAATAAGGACACCTTC.

V gene TRBV6-1 combines with J gene TRBJ1-2, with TRBD1 identical over 7 bases. CDR3 length equals 14 residues. Trimming at V came to 2 bases and at J to 4 bases, leaving 4 bases not matched to a gene. Per the germline V gene, CDR1 is MNHNS and CDR2 is SASEGT. The CDR3 here is CASSEPTGVYGYTF. The CDR3 nucleotides are TGTGCCAGCAGTGAACCTACAGGGGTCTATGGCTACACCTTC.

This chain joins TRBV5-1 and TRBJ2-7, with D possibly being TRBD2 (5 bases). Germline V lookup: CDR1 SGHRS, CDR2 YFSETQ. This CDR3 spans 13 amino acids. V dropped 2 bases and J dropped 5 bases, with 11 bases sitting between them. CDR3 nucleotide sequence: TGCGCCAGCAGCTTCGGGGTAAGGGACGAGCAGTACTTC. Residues: CASSFGVRDEQYF. The complete variable domain, with remaining parts taken from reference TRBV5-1 and TRBJ2-7, reads KAGVTQTPRYLIKTRGQQVTLSCSPISGHRSVSWYQQTPGQGLQFLFEYFSETQRNKGNFPGRFSGRQFSNSRSEMNVSTLELGDSALYLCASSFGVRDEQYFGPGTRLTVT.

This clone has a single count. The chain links TRBV25-1 to TRBJ2-7; D call uncertain. The CDR3 is 13 residues long. V was shortened by 1 base and J by 4 bases, with 8 bases between the two germline ends. Per the germline V gene, CDR1 is MGHDK and CDR2 is SYGVNS. The CDR3 DNA sequence: TGTGCCAGCAGTGAATCTGGTACTTACGAGCAGTACTTC. Encoded protein: CASSESGTYEQYF.

The chain joins TRBV7-9 to TRBJ1-2, with 7 bases that match TRBD1. Trimming cost V 1 base and J 8 bases; bases outside gene matches: 16. This CDR3 region has 17 residues. The germline V gene encodes CDR1 SEHNR and CDR2 FQNEAQ (reference sequence). For the CDR3, the DNA is TGTGCCAGCAGCTTAGGAGAAGGGGGCCCAAATAATGTGGGCTACACCTTC. Encoded protein: CASSLGEGGPNNVGYTF.